One sample yielded the 21 T cell receptor beta chains listed below, sequenced in a study of T cell repertoires in cytomegalovirus infection. In TCRdb, the reads were re-called with MiXCR into one record per CDR3 protein. The sample includes about 180,000 distinct CDR3 sequences, about 18% of them seen just once. Material: CD8+ T cells from PBMCs. The source of these receptors is a human donor in good health (CMV status not recorded). Some clones in this sample may be carry-over from other donors' samples.

The table lists this clonotype with a few counts. The genes are TRBV7-8 and TRBJ1-2, with 11 bases fitting TRBD1. After removal of 0 bases from V and 6 bases from J, the junction contained 9 bases not matched to a gene. The CDR3 runs to 17 residues. From germline, CDR1 is SGHVS and CDR2 FQNEAQ. DNA of the CDR3: TGTGCCAGCAGCTTAGCGGGGATGGGACAGGGGGACGATGGCTACACCTTC. Encoded protein: CASSLAGMGQGDDGYTF.

This clonotype has only one observation. The chain employs TRBV10-2 and TRBJ1-1, with TRBD1 as a possible D gene (6 bases). The CDR3 has 13 residues. V was pared by 4 bases and J by 6 bases, with 12 bases between. The germline V gene has CDR1 WSHSY and CDR2 SAAADI. The CDR3 DNA reads TGCGCCAGCAGTGGCAGGGGTAGCGCTGAAGCTTTCTTT. This sequence encodes CASSGRGSAEAFF.

At least ten counts were recorded for this clonotype. V usage is TRBV7-2 and J usage is TRBJ2-7; tentative D call: TRBD1 (5 bases). The CDR3 consists of 13 residues. CDR1 is SGHTA, CDR2 FQGNSA, per germline. Trimming removed 4 bases at V and 0 bases at J, with 7 bases between. The CDR3 DNA is TGTGCCAGCAGCTACAGGAGCTCCTACGAGCAGTACTTC. Protein product: CASSYRSSYEQYF.

This sequence joins TRBV7-2 and TRBJ2-7; D could derive from TRBD1 or TRBD2 (5 bases each). Germline V gene data show CDR1 as SGHTA and CDR2 as FQGNSA. The ends were cut back, 1 base at V and 1 base at J, with 8 bases in the middle. The CDR3 spans 14 residues. CDR3 sequence: CASSLVEGSYEQYF. CDR3 sequence (DNA): TGTGCCAGCAGCTTAGTAGAGGGGTCCTACGAGCAGTACTTC.

The rearrangement links TRBV7-6 to TRBJ2-1; D call uncertain. V lost 4 bases and J lost 3, with 7 bases in between. Germline-derived CDR1 and CDR2 are SGHVS and FNYEAQ. There are 13 residues in the CDR3. The CDR3 is CASSSQFYNEQFF. In DNA form, the CDR3 reads TGTGCCAGCAGCTCGCAGTTCTACAATGAGCAGTTCTTC. Together with reference TRBV7-6 and TRBJ2-1, the CDR3 gives the full variable domain: GAGVSQSPRYKVTKRGQDVALRCDPISGHVSLYWYRQALGQGPEFLTYFNYEAQQDKSGLPNDRFSAERPEGSISTLTIQRTEQRDSAMYRCASSSQFYNEQFFGPGTRLTVL.

The CDR3 DNA reads as TGCGCCAGCAGCCAAGATATGGGGTCCAATCAGCCCCAGCATTTT. Translating gives CASSQDMGSNQPQHF. The V gene is TRBV4-1, the J gene TRBJ1-5; D is unresolved. This CDR3 contains 15 residues. In germline, CDR1 is MGHRA, CDR2 YSYEKL. With 0 bases removed from V and 3 bases from J, the gap between germline ends came to 9 bases.

This clonotype has ten or more counts. The rearrangement uses TRBV7-8 and TRBJ2-2; tentatively, D is TRBD1 (6 bases). The CDR3 is 17 residues long. Germline V gives CDR1 SGHVS, CDR2 FQNEAQ. Trimming stripped 7 bases from V and 3 bases from J, with 21 bases between. In DNA, the CDR3 is TGTGCCAGCAACCTATATCCGACAGGCGTTGACACCGGGGAGCTGTTTTTT. This encodes CASNLYPTGVDTGELFF.

The genes are TRBV7-6 and TRBJ2-4; weak D call: TRBD1 (7 bases). Per germline, CDR1 SGHVS and CDR2 FNYEAQ. V was pared by 4 bases and J by 0 bases, with 22 bases between. The CDR3 runs to 19 residues. In DNA form, the CDR3 reads TGTGCCAGCAGCTCCCCTAGACAGGGAGGTCCGCTAGCCAAAAACATTCAGTACTTC. Protein product: CASSSPRQGGPLAKNIQYF.

The sample holds a few counts of this clonotype. This chain links TRBV11-2 with TRBJ1-1; 8 nucleotides agree with TRBD1. This CDR3 has 18 amino acids. V gave up 5 bases and J gave up 3 bases; unmatched junction bases: 17. Germline loops: CDR1 SGHAT, CDR2 FQNNGV. The CDR3 is CASSPYIDRGKVDTEAFF. Here the CDR3 DNA reads TGTGCCAGCAGCCCCTATATAGACAGGGGAAAGGTAGACACTGAAGCTTTCTTT.

Only a few counts were recorded for this clonotype. V gene TRBV6-5 combines with J gene TRBJ2-7, with a tentative D call TRBD2 (5 bases). Germline V CDR1 and CDR2: MNHEY, SVGAGI. V was trimmed by 0 bases and J by 3 bases, leaving 9 bases between them. The CDR3 is 14 amino acids. The DNA of the CDR3 is TGTGCCAGCAGTTACTCCCCGGGGTACTACGAGCAGTACTTC. This translates into CASSYSPGYYEQYF.

The V gene is TRBV7-9, the J gene TRBJ1-2, with D perhaps TRBD1 (6 bases). V was cut by 4 bases and J by 2 bases, with 17 bases left in between. This CDR3 region has 16 residues. Germline V gene data show CDR1 as SEHNR and CDR2 as FQNEAQ (reference sequence). This chain's CDR3 is CASSSLDTGTNYGYTF. The CDR3 DNA sequence: TGTGCCAGCAGCTCCCTTGACACAGGGACCAACTATGGCTACACCTTC.

The gene calls are TRBV7-9 and TRBJ2-5; D possibly corresponds to TRBD2 (6 bases). Germline CDR1 SEHNR, CDR2 FQNEAQ (reference sequence). V was cut by 5 bases and J by 8 bases, with 12 bases left in between. CDR3 size: 12 residues. The CDR3 DNA reads as TGTGCCAGCAGCCCGAGGGACTCTACCCAGTACTTC. Amino acids: CASSPRDSTQYF.

This clonotype was counted only a few times. V and J are TRBV6-2 or TRBV6-3 and TRBJ2-1, with 11 positions matching TRBD2. V shed 5 bases, J shed 4 bases, and the junction held 1 base outside the gene matches. This CDR3 spans 14 amino acids. Germline values: CDR1 MNHEY, CDR2 SVGEGT. The CDR3 sequence is CASSRLAGYNEQFF. CDR3 in DNA: TGTGCCAGCAGTCGACTAGCGGGGTACAATGAGCAGTTCTTC.

V usage is TRBV6-2 or TRBV6-3 and J usage is TRBJ1-5, with no clear D. In germline, CDR1 is MNHEY, CDR2 SVGEGT. This CDR3 contains 16 residues. V was pared by 2 bases and J by 2 bases, with 13 bases between. The CDR3 region has the DNA TGTGCCAGCAGTTACCCCACCAGGCGTGGCAATCAGCCCCAGCATTTT. Its translation: CASSYPTRRGNQPQHF.

This rearrangement joins TRBV29-1 to TRBJ1-2; 7 nucleotides line up with TRBD1. This CDR3 region has 14 residues. V trimming: 5 bases; J trimming: 2 bases; junction bases outside the gene matches: 8. CDR1 is SQVTM, CDR2 ANQGSEA, per germline. Here the CDR3 DNA reads TGCAGCGTTATTATCAGGGGGAGAAACTATGGCTACACCTTC. Protein sequence: CSVIIRGRNYGYTF. The full variable domain, its missing parts supplied by reference TRBV29-1 and TRBJ1-2, is SAVISQKPSRDICQRGTSLTIQCQVDSQVTMMFWYRQQPGQSLTLIATANQGSEATYESGFVIDKFPISRPNLTFSTLTVSNMSPEDSSIYLCSVIIRGRNYGYTFGSGTRLTVV.

This clonotype has just a few counts. The chain combines TRBV7-9 with TRBJ2-3, with D perhaps TRBD1 or TRBD2 (5 bases each). The germline V and J ends were trimmed by 3 bases and 5 bases, with 15 bases remaining between them. There are 15 residues in the CDR3. Germline V gene lookup returns CDR1 SEHNR and CDR2 FQNEAQ (reference sequence). CDR3 residues: CASSFKTGRGDTQYF. CDR3 DNA sequence: TGTGCCAGCAGCTTCAAGACGGGACGAGGAGATACGCAGTATTTT.

This clonotype was found a few times. The chain has TRBV14 and TRBJ1-1; 8 bases agree with TRBD1. Trimming removed 0 bases from V and 5 bases from J; junction bases left unmatched: 11. Germline V lookup: CDR1 SGHDN, CDR2 FVKESK. The CDR3 loop spans 17 amino acids. CDR3 bases: TGTGCCAGCAGCCAAGACAAGATGGACAGGGCTACGACTGAAGCTTTCTTT. This encodes CASSQDKMDRATTEAFF.

The chain couples TRBV7-8 to TRBJ2-2; 11 positions agree with TRBD2. V lost 7 bases to trimming and J lost 3 bases; unmatched junction nucleotides: 10. Germline CDR1 SGHVS, CDR2 FQNEAQ. This CDR3 comprises 17 residues. The CDR3 DNA sequence: TGTGCCAGCATAGGACTAGCGGGTTCGGCGGACACCGGGGAGCTGTTTTTT. Protein product: CASIGLAGSADTGELFF.

This clonotype was observed a few times. The gene calls are TRBV7-2 and TRBJ2-3; 12 bases match TRBD2. Trimming at V came to 5 bases and at J to 4 bases, leaving 13 bases not matched to a gene. The germline CDR1 and CDR2 sequences are SGHTA and FQGNSA. The CDR3 sequence is 18 residues long. CDR3 amino acids: CASSRLAGAPHTSDTQYF. CDR3 sequence (DNA): TGTGCCAGCAGCCGACTAGCGGGGGCCCCTCATACTTCAGATACGCAGTATTTT. Variable domain in full (rest from reference TRBV7-2 and TRBJ2-3): GAGVSQSPSNKVTEKGKDVELRCDPISGHTALYWYRQSLGQGLEFLIYFQGNSAPDKSGLPSDRFSAERTGGSVSTLTIQRTQQEDSAVYLCASSRLAGAPHTSDTQYFGPGTRLTVL.

The sample holds a few counts of this clonotype. The chain uses TRBV12-3 or TRBV12-4 and TRBJ2-3; possibly TRBD1 for D (5 bases). This CDR3 comprises 14 residues. The germline V and J ends were trimmed by 3 bases and 2 bases, with 9 bases remaining between them. The CDR3 here is CASSLGQATDTQYF. DNA of the CDR3: TGTGCCAGCAGTTTGGGGCAGGCCACAGATACGCAGTATTTT.

The chain joins TRBV4-1 to TRBJ2-5; D is possibly TRBD1 (5 bases). Germline-derived CDR1 and CDR2 are MGHRA and YSYEKL. The V end lost 2 bases, the J end lost 5 bases, and 18 bases lay between the germline ends. This CDR3 is built from 16 residues. The CDR3 DNA follows: TGCGCCAGCAGCCAAAGTGCGGCAGGGTTGTTGGAGACCCAGTACTTC. It encodes CASSQSAAGLLETQYF.